This TCR beta chain was captured by sequencing in a study of T cell responses to AZD1222 COVID-19 vaccine. Some clones are missing from TCRdb's copy, which holds only in-frame ones; the method was immunoSEQ multiplex PCR. The table records roughly 120,000 clones, around nine tenths of them present only once. This clone has more than one count but fewer than ten. The antigen is undetermined. The study's findings and limits: CD4 TCRs covered the whole spike, strongest at regions 160-218 and 743-854.

Trimming left V 0 bases short and J 0 bases short, with 6 bases between. Germline V CDR1 and CDR2: SGDLS, YYNGEE. CDR3 size: 14 residues. The sequence was collected from an adult in good health. This chain links TRBV9 with TRBJ1-2; D gene ambiguous. The specimen comprised peripheral blood, sampled on day 0 of AZD1222 vaccination. This CDR3 reads CASSVESANYGYTF. The CDR3 DNA is TGTGCCAGCAGCGTAGAATCAGCTAACTATGGCTACACCTTC.